Listed below are T cell receptor beta chains from one sample, sequenced in a study of cytomegalovirus exposure and HLA in healthy donors. The method was immunoSEQ multiplex PCR; TCRdb's version includes in-frame clones alone and lacks a portion of them. Of approximately 100,000 clones in the sample, approximately 78% are singletons; the top ten hold roughly 1.4%. The sequencing sample was made of PBMCs. The receptors come from a middle-aged man in good health and CMV-seronegative. CDR3s include the opening cysteine and the closing phenylalanine or tryptophan. D genes are given only for firm matches. The size of a clone is reported for some rows only, either as once, few or many, or as a class for expanded clones.

D gene: NA
V gene: TRBV2
J gene: TRBJ1-1
clone size: NA
CDR3 protein: CASSPTGFNTEAFF
CDR3 DNA: TGTGCCAGCAGTCCAACAGGTTTTAACACTGAAGCTTTCTTT

D gene: TRBD1
V gene: TRBV7-8
J gene: TRBJ2-7
clone size: NA
CDR3 protein: CASSRDRSSYEQYF
CDR3 DNA: TGTGCCAGCAGCCGGGACAGGAGCTCCTACGAGCAGTACTTC

D gene: NA
V gene: TRBV27
J gene: TRBJ2-7
clone size: few
CDR3 protein: CASSLFKQEAAYEQYF
CDR3 DNA: TGTGCCAGCAGTTTATTCAAGCAGGAGGCGGCATACGAGCAGTACTTC

D gene: TRBD2
V gene: TRBV28
J gene: TRBJ2-2
clone size: NA
CDR3 protein: CASRPSGGNTGELFF
CDR3 DNA: TGTGCCAGCAGACCTAGCGGGGGGAACACCGGGGAGCTGTTTTTT

D gene: NA
V gene: TRBV6-5
J gene: TRBJ1-2
clone size: NA
CDR3 protein: CASSYNTANYGYTF
CDR3 DNA: TGTGCCAGCAGTTATAATACAGCCAACTATGGCTACACCTTC

D gene: TRBD1
V gene: TRBV19
J gene: TRBJ2-3
clone size: NA
CDR3 protein: CASSRQGSSTDTQYF
CDR3 DNA: TGTGCCAGTAGTAGACAGGGCTCTAGCACAGATACGCAGTATTTT

D gene: TRBD2
V gene: TRBV5-1
J gene: TRBJ2-1
clone size: NA
CDR3 protein: CASSRSGAYNEQFF
CDR3 DNA: TGCGCCAGCTCCCGGAGCGGGGCCTACAATGAGCAGTTCTTC

D gene: NA
V gene: TRBV6-6
J gene: TRBJ1-5
clone size: NA
CDR3 protein: CASSNTWTGNQPQHF
CDR3 DNA: TGTGCCAGCAGTAACACCTGGACTGGCAATCAGCCCCAGCATTTT

D gene: NA
V gene: TRBV7-9
J gene: TRBJ1-2
clone size: NA
CDR3 protein: CASKRGSGPYGYTF
CDR3 DNA: TGTGCCAGCAAAAGAGGGAGCGGACCCTATGGCTACACCTTC

D gene: NA
V gene: TRBV18
J gene: TRBJ1-1
clone size: NA
CDR3 protein: CASSLNTDESNTEAFF
CDR3 DNA: TGTGCCAGCTCACTTAATACAGATGAGTCGAACACTGAAGCTTTCTTT

D gene: NA
V gene: TRBV5-4
J gene: TRBJ2-1
clone size: few
CDR3 protein: CASSTVVGGGNEQFF
CDR3 DNA: TGTGCCAGCAGCACGGTTGTGGGGGGTGGCAATGAGCAGTTCTTC

D gene: NA
V gene: TRBV19
J gene: TRBJ1-4
clone size: NA
CDR3 protein: CASSIGEGNEKLFF
CDR3 DNA: TGTGCCAGTAGTATCGGGGAAGGGAATGAAAAACTGTTTTTT

D gene: NA
V gene: TRBV28
J gene: TRBJ2-2
clone size: once
CDR3 protein: CASRSGSTGGLFF
CDR3 DNA: TGTGCCAGCCGGTCAGGGTCCACCGGGGGGCTGTTTTTT

D gene: NA
V gene: TRBV6-5
J gene: TRBJ1-5
clone size: few
CDR3 protein: CASSSTGTNQPQHF
CDR3 DNA: TGTGCCAGCAGTTCGACAGGAACCAATCAGCCCCAGCATTTT

D gene: NA
V gene: TRBV6-1
J gene: TRBJ2-7
clone size: NA
CDR3 protein: CASSVLGYEQYF
CDR3 DNA: TGTGCCAGCAGTGTTCTCGGCTACGAGCAGTACTTC

D gene: NA
V gene: TRBV7-3
J gene: TRBJ2-1
clone size: NA
CDR3 protein: CASSPLLGGLNEQFF
CDR3 DNA: TGTGCCAGCAGCCCCCTCCTTGGCGGCCTGAATGAGCAGTTCTTC

D gene: TRBD2
V gene: TRBV5-1
J gene: TRBJ2-3
clone size: NA
CDR3 protein: CASSLGGGGGTDTQYF
CDR3 DNA: TGCGCCAGCAGCTTGGGAGGCGGGGGGGGCACAGATACGCAGTATTTT

D gene: NA
V gene: TRBV4-1
J gene: TRBJ1-5
clone size: few
CDR3 protein: CASSQEWQVQGPQHF
CDR3 DNA: TGCGCCAGCAGCCAAGAATGGCAGGTTCAGGGTCCCCAGCATTTT

D gene: NA
V gene: TRBV12-5
J gene: TRBJ2-2
clone size: NA
CDR3 protein: CASGAGVGTGELFF
CDR3 DNA: TGTGCTAGCGGGGCAGGGGTTGGCACCGGGGAGCTGTTTTTT

D gene: TRBD2
V gene: TRBV5-6
J gene: TRBJ2-1
clone size: once
CDR3 protein: CASSTGMVAGPYNEQFF
CDR3 DNA: TGTGCCAGCAGCACTGGGATGGTAGCGGGGCCCTACAATGAGCAGTTCTTC

D gene: TRBD1
V gene: TRBV19
J gene: TRBJ1-5
clone size: NA
CDR3 protein: CASSGTGISNQPQHF
CDR3 DNA: TGTGCCAGTAGTGGGACAGGGATTAGCAATCAGCCCCAGCATTTT

D gene: TRBD1
V gene: TRBV28
J gene: TRBJ1-6
clone size: NA
CDR3 protein: CASSLTGYNSPLHF
CDR3 DNA: TGTGCCAGCAGTTTGACAGGGTATAATTCACCCCTCCACTTT

D gene: NA
V gene: TRBV13
J gene: TRBJ2-6
clone size: few
CDR3 protein: CASSRDSSGANVLTF
CDR3 DNA: TGTGCCAGCAGCCGTGACAGCTCTGGGGCCAACGTCCTGACTTTC

D gene: NA
V gene: TRBV10-3
J gene: TRBJ2-5
clone size: NA
CDR3 protein: CAISDPGGGHTASQYF
CDR3 DNA: TGTGCCATCAGTGATCCCGGTGGAGGGCATACGGCGAGCCAGTACTTC

D gene: NA
V gene: TRBV13
J gene: TRBJ2-2
clone size: once
CDR3 protein: CASSHQTSTGELFF
CDR3 DNA: TGTGCCAGCAGCCACCAAACAAGCACCGGGGAGCTGTTTTTT

D gene: TRBD1
V gene: TRBV5-1
J gene: TRBJ2-7
clone size: NA
CDR3 protein: CASSFQGERYEQYF
CDR3 DNA: TGCGCCAGCAGCTTTCAGGGGGAGAGGTACGAGCAGTACTTC

D gene: NA
V gene: TRBV4-3
J gene: TRBJ2-7
clone size: NA
CDR3 protein: CASSQEVGHTYEQYF
CDR3 DNA: TGCGCCAGCAGCCAAGAAGTCGGACACACCTACGAGCAGTACTTC

D gene: TRBD1
V gene: TRBV6-1
J gene: TRBJ1-3
clone size: few
CDR3 protein: CASSAGQGAGNTIYF
CDR3 DNA: TGTGCCAGCAGTGCGGGACAGGGAGCTGGAAACACCATATATTTT

D gene: TRBD1
V gene: TRBV7-9
J gene: TRBJ2-2
clone size: NA
CDR3 protein: CASSLGTGGPAGELFF
CDR3 DNA: TGTGCCAGCAGCTTAGGGACAGGGGGTCCGGCCGGGGAGCTGTTTTTT

D gene: NA
V gene: TRBV5-6
J gene: TRBJ2-1
clone size: NA
CDR3 protein: CASSEQGSSSYNEQFF
CDR3 DNA: TGTGCCAGCAGCGAACAGGGATCTAGCTCCTACAATGAGCAGTTCTTC

D gene: NA
V gene: TRBV11-2
J gene: TRBJ2-5
clone size: NA
CDR3 protein: CASSRRTDEETQYF
CDR3 DNA: TGTGCCAGCAGCCGCCGGACAGACGAAGAGACCCAGTACTTC

D gene: TRBD1
V gene: TRBV7-9
J gene: TRBJ2-2
clone size: NA
CDR3 protein: CASSSQGTGELFF
CDR3 DNA: TGTGCCAGCAGCTCACAGGGGACCGGGGAGCTGTTTTTT

D gene: NA
V gene: TRBV7-9
J gene: TRBJ2-7
clone size: NA
CDR3 protein: CASSLVEGPSYEQYF
CDR3 DNA: TGTGCCAGCAGCTTAGTGGAGGGACCCTCCTACGAGCAGTACTTC

D gene: NA
V gene: TRBV9
J gene: TRBJ2-1
clone size: NA
CDR3 protein: CASSVAAGSSYNEQFF
CDR3 DNA: TGTGCCAGCAGCGTAGCTGCGGGGAGCTCCTACAATGAGCAGTTCTTC

D gene: NA
V gene: TRBV6-5
J gene: TRBJ1-1
clone size: NA
CDR3 protein: CASQRGSTEAFF
CDR3 DNA: TGTGCCAGTCAGAGGGGGAGCACTGAAGCTTTCTTT

D gene: TRBD2
V gene: TRBV19
J gene: TRBJ2-2
clone size: few
CDR3 protein: CAIRPGLAQPINHTGELFF
CDR3 DNA: TGTGCCATTCGTCCGGGACTAGCCCAACCTATTAATCACACCGGGGAGCTGTTTTTT

D gene: NA
V gene: TRBV7-6
J gene: TRBJ1-1
clone size: few
CDR3 protein: CASSLADTTNTEAFF
CDR3 DNA: TGTGCCAGCAGCTTAGCTGACACAACTAACACTGAAGCTTTCTTT

D gene: NA
V gene: TRBV10-3
J gene: TRBJ2-7
clone size: NA
CDR3 protein: CAIRLEVLAYEQYF
CDR3 DNA: TGTGCCATCAGATTAGAGGTCCTAGCCTACGAGCAGTACTTC

D gene: TRBD1
V gene: TRBV28
J gene: TRBJ2-3
clone size: NA
CDR3 protein: CASIGQGFGTDTQYF
CDR3 DNA: TGTGCCAGCATAGGACAGGGATTCGGCACAGATACGCAGTATTTT

D gene: TRBD2
V gene: TRBV27
J gene: TRBJ2-3
clone size: NA
CDR3 protein: CASSHIAGGITDTQYF
CDR3 DNA: TGTGCCAGCAGTCATATAGCGGGGGGGATAACAGATACGCAGTATTTT

D gene: TRBD1
V gene: TRBV2
J gene: TRBJ1-2
clone size: once
CDR3 protein: CASTRDRVNYGYTF
CDR3 DNA: TGTGCCAGCACTAGGGACAGAGTAAACTATGGCTACACCTTC

D gene: NA
V gene: TRBV19
J gene: TRBJ1-3
clone size: NA
CDR3 protein: CASSRGPGNTIYF
CDR3 DNA: TGTGCCAGTAGCAGGGGCCCTGGAAACACCATATATTTT

D gene: TRBD2
V gene: TRBV6-4
J gene: TRBJ2-3
clone size: NA
CDR3 protein: CASSALFSGSTDTQYF
CDR3 DNA: TGTGCCAGCAGCGCACTCTTTAGCGGGAGCACAGATACGCAGTATTTT

D gene: TRBD2
V gene: TRBV5-5
J gene: TRBJ2-7
clone size: NA
CDR3 protein: CASNRGDASYEQYF
CDR3 DNA: TGTGCCAGCAACCGGGGGGACGCTTCCTACGAGCAGTACTTC

D gene: NA
V gene: TRBV7-6
J gene: TRBJ2-2
clone size: NA
CDR3 protein: CASSLKTVLSNTGELFF
CDR3 DNA: TGTGCCAGCAGCTTAAAAACAGTACTTTCGAACACCGGGGAGCTGTTTTTT

D gene: NA
V gene: TRBV23-1
J gene: TRBJ1-2
clone size: NA
CDR3 protein: CASSQTGQPANYGYTF
CDR3 DNA: TGCGCCAGCAGTCAGACCGGACAGCCAGCTAACTATGGCTACACCTTC

D gene: TRBD2
V gene: TRBV5-1
J gene: TRBJ2-1
clone size: NA
CDR3 protein: CASSFGLAGELYNEQFF
CDR3 DNA: TGCGCCAGCAGCTTTGGTTTAGCGGGGGAGCTCTACAATGAGCAGTTCTTC

D gene: NA
V gene: TRBV7-6
J gene: TRBJ2-7
clone size: few
CDR3 protein: CASSLQWSGDSYEQYF
CDR3 DNA: TGTGCCAGCAGCTTACAGTGGTCAGGGGATTCCTACGAGCAGTACTTC

D gene: TRBD1
V gene: TRBV5-1
J gene: TRBJ1-2
clone size: NA
CDR3 protein: CASRQGARDGYTF
CDR3 DNA: TGCGCCAGCAGACAGGGGGCAAGAGATGGCTACACCTTC

D gene: TRBD1
V gene: TRBV5-6
J gene: TRBJ2-7
clone size: NA
CDR3 protein: CASSPAPWTGVREQYF
CDR3 DNA: TGTGCCAGCAGCCCCGCCCCCTGGACAGGAGTTCGAGAGCAGTACTTC

D gene: NA
V gene: TRBV10-2
J gene: TRBJ1-1
clone size: few
CDR3 protein: CASSGEKWSEAFF
CDR3 DNA: TGCGCCAGCAGTGGGGAGAAGTGGAGTGAAGCTTTCTTT

D gene: TRBD1
V gene: TRBV14
J gene: TRBJ1-6
clone size: NA
CDR3 protein: CASSQVRQGYSPLHF
CDR3 DNA: TGTGCCAGCAGCCAAGTACGACAGGGGTATTCACCCCTCCACTTT

D gene: TRBD2
V gene: TRBV6-1
J gene: TRBJ2-3
clone size: NA
CDR3 protein: CASSEGGRLAGSTDTQYF
CDR3 DNA: TGTGCCAGCAGTGAAGGGGGTCGACTAGCGGGGAGCACAGATACGCAGTATTTT

D gene: NA
V gene: TRBV4-3
J gene: TRBJ2-7
clone size: NA
CDR3 protein: CASSQTASSYEQYF
CDR3 DNA: TGCGCCAGCAGCCAGACAGCAAGCTCCTACGAGCAGTACTTC

D gene: NA
V gene: TRBV9
J gene: TRBJ2-5
clone size: once
CDR3 protein: CASSPNGRGLPETQYF
CDR3 DNA: TGTGCCAGCAGCCCCAACGGACGGGGTCTCCCTGAGACCCAGTACTTC

D gene: NA
V gene: TRBV27
J gene: TRBJ1-2
clone size: NA
CDR3 protein: CASSLDRYYGYTF
CDR3 DNA: TGTGCCAGCAGTCTCGACAGATACTATGGCTACACCTTC

D gene: TRBD2
V gene: TRBV7-2
J gene: TRBJ2-2
clone size: NA
CDR3 protein: CASSLAQRGGGELFF
CDR3 DNA: TGTGCCAGCAGCTTAGCGCAGCGGGGTGGCGGGGAGCTGTTTTTT

D gene: TRBD2
V gene: TRBV7-8
J gene: TRBJ2-7
clone size: NA
CDR3 protein: CASSLAWTSGGVSYEQYF
CDR3 DNA: TGTGCCAGCAGCTTAGCTTGGACTAGCGGGGGGGTTTCCTACGAGCAGTACTTC

D gene: NA
V gene: TRBV6-1
J gene: TRBJ1-1
clone size: NA
CDR3 protein: CASSLDRNTEAFF
CDR3 DNA: TGTGCCAGCAGCCTGGACAGGAACACTGAAGCTTTCTTT